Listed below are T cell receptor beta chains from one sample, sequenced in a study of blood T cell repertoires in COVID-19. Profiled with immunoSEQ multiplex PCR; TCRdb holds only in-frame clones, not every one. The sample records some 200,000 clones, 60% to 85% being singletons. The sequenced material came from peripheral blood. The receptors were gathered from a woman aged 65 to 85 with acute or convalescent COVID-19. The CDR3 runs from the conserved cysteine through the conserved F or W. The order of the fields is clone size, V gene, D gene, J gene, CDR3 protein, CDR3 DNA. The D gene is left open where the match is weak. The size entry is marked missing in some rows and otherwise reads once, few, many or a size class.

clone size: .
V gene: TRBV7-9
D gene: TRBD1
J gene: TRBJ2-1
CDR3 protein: CASSLGTDHNEQFF
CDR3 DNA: TGTGCCAGCAGCCTCGGGACAGACCACAATGAGCAGTTCTTC

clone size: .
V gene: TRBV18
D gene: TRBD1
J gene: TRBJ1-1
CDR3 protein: CASSPGQGLEAFF
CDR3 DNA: TGTGCCAGCTCACCCGGACAGGGGCTTGAAGCTTTCTTT

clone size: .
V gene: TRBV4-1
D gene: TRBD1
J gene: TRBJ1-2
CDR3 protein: CASSREGQGALGYTF
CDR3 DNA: TGCGCCAGCAGCCGGGAGGGACAGGGGGCTCTTGGCTACACCTTC

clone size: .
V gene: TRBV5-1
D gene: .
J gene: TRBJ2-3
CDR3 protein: CASSLLVGSTDTQYF
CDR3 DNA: TGCGCCAGCAGCTTACTAGTTGGTTCCACAGATACGCAGTATTTT

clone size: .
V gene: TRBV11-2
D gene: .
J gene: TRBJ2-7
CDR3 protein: CASLKQSSYEQYF
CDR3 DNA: TGTGCCAGCCTTAAACAGAGCTCCTACGAGCAGTACTTC

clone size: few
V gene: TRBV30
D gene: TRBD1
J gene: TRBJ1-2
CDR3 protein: CAWDRDSYYGYTF
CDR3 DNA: TGTGCCTGGGACCGGGACAGCTACTATGGCTACACCTTC

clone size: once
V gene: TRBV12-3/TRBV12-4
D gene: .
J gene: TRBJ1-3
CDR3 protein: CASGPANRNTIYF
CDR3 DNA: TGTGCCAGCGGCCCAGCGAACCGAAACACCATATATTTT

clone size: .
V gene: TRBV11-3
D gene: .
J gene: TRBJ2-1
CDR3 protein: CASSLGGQWNDNEQFF
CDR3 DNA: TGTGCCAGCAGCTTAGGTGGACAGTGGAACGACAATGAGCAGTTCTTC

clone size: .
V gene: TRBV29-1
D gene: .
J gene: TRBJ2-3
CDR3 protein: CSVGWGDYTDTQYF
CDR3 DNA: TGCAGCGTTGGGTGGGGGGATTACACAGATACGCAGTATTTT

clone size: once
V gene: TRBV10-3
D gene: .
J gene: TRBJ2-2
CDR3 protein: CAISDLTVWELFF
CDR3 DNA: TGTGCCATCAGTGACCTGACTGTCTGGGAGCTGTTTTTT

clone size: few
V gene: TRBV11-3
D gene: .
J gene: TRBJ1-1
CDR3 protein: CASSLGAAAEGKAAEAFF
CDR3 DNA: TGTGCCAGCAGCTTAGGGGCTGCTGCTGAGGGTAAGGCGGCTGAAGCTTTCTTT

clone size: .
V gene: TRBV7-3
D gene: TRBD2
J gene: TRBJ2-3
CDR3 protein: CASSPNPRLAGGPGTQYF
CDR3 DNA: TGTGCCAGCAGCCCCAACCCCAGACTAGCGGGGGGGCCTGGTACGCAGTATTTT